Presented here are 3 T cell receptor beta chains from one specimen sequenced in a study of OX40 agonist ivuxolimab in advanced cancers. Sequencing used immunoSEQ multiplex PCR; TCRdb keeps in-frame clones, though not all of them. Of 80,000 to 85,000 clones listed, around 84% are singletons. Sample: CD4+ or CD8+ T cells sorted from blood, taken in a trial of the OX40 agonist ivuxolimab. The receptors here all came from an adult with an advanced solid tumor such as melanoma, head and neck, liver or kidney cancer.

This CDR3 is CASRYSTGLTNTEAFF. In nucleotides, the CDR3 is TGCGCCAGCAGGTACAGTACGGGACTCACGAACACTGAAGCTTTCTTT. The rearrangement links TRBV5-1 to TRBJ1-1, with a tentative D call TRBD1 (5 bases). Germline V lookup: CDR1 SGHRS, CDR2 YFSETQ. The CDR3 is 16 amino acids. V was trimmed by 5 bases and J by 1 base, leaving 18 bases between them.

This clone has a handful of counts. This chain connects TRBV30 to TRBJ1-5; D is perhaps TRBD1 (6 bases). The CDR3 is made up of 17 amino acids. Germline V gene lookup returns CDR1 GTSNPN and CDR2 SVGIG (reference sequence). Trimming took off 1 base at V and 0 bases at J, with 16 bases between the two ends. The CDR3 protein is CAWSAAGALYSNQPQHF. In nucleotides, the CDR3 is TGTGCCTGGAGTGCAGCGGGGGCTTTGTATAGCAATCAGCCCCAGCATTTT.

Comments on this clone: This sample includes further DNA sequences coding for the same CDR3. CDR3 in DNA: TGTGCCAGCAGCTTTACAGATACGCAGTATTTT. Translating it yields CASSFTDTQYF. The chain has TRBV7-9 and TRBJ2-3; the D is unclear. Trimming shortened V by 3 bases and J by 3 bases, and 1 base separated the two germline ends. Germline values: CDR1 SEHNR, CDR2 FQNEAQ (reference sequence). The CDR3 consists of 11 residues.